The 17 T cell receptor beta chains below come from one sample, sequenced in a study of blood T cells in healthy people across ages. Using a J-beta primer mix together with a sample-barcoded 5' primer, a second PCR was run for about 6 to 12 cycles. TCRdb redid the calling of the 5' RACE reads with MiXCR, one entry per CDR3 protein. The table shows 600,000 to 1,000,000 distinct CDR3 sequences, with about 62% occurring only once. Sequencing was carried out using blood. All receptors derive from a man in his thirties or forties in good health.

The chain carries TRBV29-1 and TRBJ1-1, with D possibly TRBD1 on 6 matching bases. Germline CDR1 SQVTM, CDR2 ANQGSEA. The CDR3 extends over 13 amino acids. With 5 bases removed from V and 4 bases from J, the gap between germline ends came to 14 bases. CDR3 in DNA: TGCAGCGTTTTACAACAGGGAGGCACTGAAGCTTTCTTT. It translates to CSVLQQGGTEAFF.

There are a few counts of this clonotype. The rearrangement joins TRBV7-9 to TRBJ2-7; 10 bases align to TRBD1. Germline values: CDR1 SEHNR, CDR2 FQNEAQ (reference sequence). Losses at the gene ends were 1 base for V and 7 bases for J; bases not matched to a gene: 7. The CDR3 covers 15 residues. The CDR3 DNA follows: TGTGCCAGCAGCTTAGAGTATGGGACAGGGGAGGAGCAGTACTTC. This codes for CASSLEYGTGEEQYF.

With respect to this clonotype: Germline and junction disagree at one end, which may indicate a read error. The chain uses TRBV29-1 and TRBJ2-1; D gene ambiguous. In germline, CDR1 is SQVTM, CDR2 ANQGSEA. The CDR3 has 13 residues. In DNA, the CDR3 is TGCAGCGTTGAGTACTTCTCCTACAATGGGCAGTTCTTC. This sequence encodes CSVEYFSYNGQFF.

In this sample, this clonotype turned up once. The chain joins TRBV6-2 or TRBV6-3 to TRBJ2-3; 12 nucleotides line up with TRBD2. CDR1 is MNHEY and CDR2 is SVGEGT in the germline V gene. Germline trimming cut 2 bases from V and 5 bases from J; bases unmatched to any gene: 2. The CDR3 runs to 15 residues. DNA of the CDR3: TGTGCCAGCAGTTACGAGACTAGCGGGAGAGATACGCAGTATTTT. Amino acid sequence: CASSYETSGRDTQYF.

The V and J genes are TRBV29-1 and TRBJ2-3, with a tentative D call TRBD1 (6 bases). Germline V lookup: CDR1 SQVTM, CDR2 ANQGSEA. V was cut by 7 bases and J by 1 base, with 15 bases left in between. CDR3 length equals 14 residues. In DNA, the CDR3 is TGCAGCGCTGCACAGGGAACCCGCACAGATACGCAGTATTTT. It yields the protein CSAAQGTRTDTQYF.

This clonotype was counted between two and nine times. J is TRBJ2-5 and V is TRBV29-1; the match to TRBD2 covers 8 bases. The CDR3 is 13 amino acids. The V gene's germline CDR1 is SQVTM and CDR2 ANQGSEA. J was trimmed by 11 bases and V by 6 bases; bases with no gene match: 14. The CDR3 is CSVDTSGANEQYF. The CDR3 bases are TGCAGCGTCGATACTAGCGGAGCCAATGAGCAGTACTTC.

This clonotype was counted only a few times. This chain connects TRBV6-6 to TRBJ1-5; D gene uncertain. Germline V gives CDR1 MNHNY, CDR2 SVGAGI (reference sequence). Trimming took off 3 bases at V and 5 bases at J, with 5 bases between the two ends. There are 12 residues in the CDR3. This CDR3 is CASSYLDQPQHF. The DNA of the CDR3 is TGTGCCAGCAGTTATCTAGATCAGCCCCAGCATTTT.

In this sample, this clonotype turned up a few times. The V and J genes are TRBV7-9 and TRBJ2-3; D is ambiguous. Germline V gene data show CDR1 as SEHNR and CDR2 as FQNEAQ (reference sequence). Trimming removed 8 bases from V and 2 bases from J, with 8 bases in between. The CDR3 loop spans 12 amino acids. The CDR3 region is CASARNTDTQYF. CDR3 in DNA: TGTGCCAGCGCTAGAAACACAGATACGCAGTATTTT.

The chain couples TRBV7-9 to TRBJ2-7, with 9 bases aligning to TRBD2. Germline V gives CDR1 SEHNR, CDR2 FQNEAQ (reference sequence). The CDR3 totals 15 residues. V lost 4 bases and J lost 4; bases outside the gene matches: 8. CDR3 protein: CASSSRERGEYEQYF. For the CDR3, the DNA is TGTGCCAGCAGCTCCCGGGAGCGGGGGGAATACGAGCAGTACTTC.

Notes on this clonotype: An end of the junction differs from the germline gene, which may be a read error. The CDR3 region has the DNA TGTGCCAGCAGCGTCGGGCAGGGCAAGCAGCCCCAGCATTTT. Encoded protein: CASSVGQGKQPQHF. The V gene is TRBV9, the J gene TRBJ1-5; D may be TRBD1 (5 bases). Germline lookup yields CDR1 SGDLS and CDR2 YYNGEE. The CDR3 length is 14 residues.

The J gene is TRBJ2-1, the V gene TRBV5-1; 10 bases are a match to TRBD2. Germline trimming cut 2 bases from V and 1 base from J; bases unmatched to any gene: 6. The CDR3 runs 17 residues. CDR1 and CDR2 from the germline V gene are SGHRS and YFSETQ. The CDR3 DNA reads TGCGCCAGCAGCTTATCCGTAGCGGGAGGATCCTACAATGAGCAGTTCTTC. Its protein is CASSLSVAGGSYNEQFF.

There are a few counts of this clonotype. This chain links TRBV7-2 with TRBJ1-1; a weak D match, TRBD1 (6 bases). This CDR3 region has 12 residues. Trimming took 4 bases from V and 10 from J, leaving 13 bases between them. CDR1 is SGHTA, CDR2 FQGNSA, per germline. This CDR3 reads CASSSTGRGAFF. The CDR3 DNA sequence: TGTGCCAGCAGCTCCACAGGGAGGGGAGCTTTCTTT.

The chain has TRBV19 and TRBJ2-7; D gene uncertain. Trimming removed 5 bases at V and 0 bases at J, with 11 bases between. Germline assignment: CDR1 LNHDA and CDR2 SQIVND (reference sequence). This CDR3 region has 14 residues. The CDR3 sequence: CASSWDRSSYEQYF. In DNA form, the CDR3 reads TGTGCCAGTAGTTGGGATCGTAGCTCCTACGAGCAGTACTTC.

V is TRBV6-5 and J is TRBJ1-1, with D uncertain. The CDR3 sequence is 13 residues long. V lost 2 bases and J lost 3, with 7 bases in between. The germline CDR1 and CDR2 sequences are MNHEY and SVGAGI. The CDR3 protein is CASSYKGYTEAFF. In nucleotides, the CDR3 is TGTGCCAGCAGTTACAAAGGGTACACTGAAGCTTTCTTT.

V is TRBV7-6 and J is TRBJ2-1; unclear D gene. The V gene lost 5 bases and the J gene lost 3 bases, with 14 bases spanning the gap. The CDR3 contains 15 residues. CDR1 is SGHVS and CDR2 is FNYEAQ in the germline V gene. CDR3: CASSRQPTNYNEQFF. The CDR3 nucleotides read TGTGCCAGCAGCAGACAACCGACAAACTACAATGAGCAGTTCTTC.

V and J are TRBV27 and TRBJ2-1, with D uncertain. The CDR3 runs 15 residues. The ends were cut back, 5 bases at V and 0 bases at J, with 11 bases in the middle. CDR1 is MNHEY and CDR2 is SMNVEV in the germline V gene (reference sequence). The CDR3 DNA sequence: TGTGCCAGCAGTCCCGGAGCTGGCTCCTACAATGAGCAGTTCTTC. This translates into CASSPGAGSYNEQFF.

The CDR3 sequence is CSARVGEMNTEAFF. The DNA of the CDR3 is TGCAGTGCTAGAGTTGGGGAGATGAACACTGAAGCTTTCTTT. The V gene is TRBV20-1, the J gene TRBJ1-1, with D unresolved. Trimming removed 1 base from V and 0 bases from J, with 9 bases in between. There are 14 residues in the CDR3. Germline CDR1 reads DFQATT; CDR2 reads SNEGSKA (reference sequence).